This T cell receptor beta chain was sequenced during a study of T cell repertoires in cytomegalovirus infection. Study-wide background: The public TCR beta signatures pointed to both CMV infection and matching HLA type.

One entry per CDR3 protein results from TCRdb running MiXCR on the reads. This table holds around 770,000 distinct CDR3 sequences, about 28% found once. This clonotype appeared many times. Its specificity is unknown. The TCR sequence derives from a human donor in good health (CMV status not recorded). Some clones in this sample may be carry-over from other donors' samples. Specimen: cultured CD8+ T cells from PBMCs, collected from culture after CMV antigen stimulation.

The CDR3 region is CASSRGTGTRSQYNEQFF. The CDR3 region has the DNA TGTGCCAGCAGCCGAGGTACGGGGACCCGCAGCCAATACAATGAGCAGTTCTTC. The chain couples TRBV7-3 to TRBJ2-1, with D perhaps TRBD1 or TRBD2 (5 bases each). Germline loops: CDR1 SGHTA, CDR2 FQGTGA. V was shortened by 5 bases and J by 4 bases, with 24 bases between the two germline ends. This CDR3 has 18 amino acids.